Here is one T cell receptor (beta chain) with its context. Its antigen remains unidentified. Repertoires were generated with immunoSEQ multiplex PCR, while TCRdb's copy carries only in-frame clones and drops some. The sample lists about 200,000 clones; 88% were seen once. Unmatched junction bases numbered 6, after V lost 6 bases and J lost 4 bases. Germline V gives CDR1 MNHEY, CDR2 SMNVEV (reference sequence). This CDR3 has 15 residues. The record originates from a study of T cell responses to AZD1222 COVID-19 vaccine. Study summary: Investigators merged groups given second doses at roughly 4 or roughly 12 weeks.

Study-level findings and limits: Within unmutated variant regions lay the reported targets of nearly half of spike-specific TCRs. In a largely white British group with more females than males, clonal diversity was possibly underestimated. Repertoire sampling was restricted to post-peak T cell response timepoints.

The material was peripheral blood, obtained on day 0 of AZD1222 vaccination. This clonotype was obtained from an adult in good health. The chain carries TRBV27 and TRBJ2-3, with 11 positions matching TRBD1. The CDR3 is CASSPRDRGSDTQYF. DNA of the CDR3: TGTGCCAGCAGCCCCAGGGACAGGGGGTCAGATACGCAGTATTTT.